This TCR beta chain was profiled in a study of blood T cell repertoires in COVID-19. The CDR3 runs 14 residues. In germline, CDR1 is SQVTM, CDR2 ANQGSEA. Trimming removed 6 bases from V and 5 bases from J; junction bases left unmatched: 7. The Seattle site enrolled patients during active infection and followed them longitudinally. Study processing details: Amplification from reference gene primers served as the basis for estimated nucleated cell counts. Sequenced by immunoSEQ multiplex PCR; TCRdb stores in-frame clones only, minus some. That table supplies the V and J calls and clone size; D and trimming were determined from the DNA. The sample shows 250,000 to 350,000 clones, about nine tenths of them seen only once.

This chain connects TRBV29-1 to TRBJ2-1; 10 bases are shared with TRBD2. The sequence was obtained from a woman in her twenties or thirties with COVID-19, enrolled during active disease. The sequencing input was peripheral blood. CDR3 sequence: CSVIGTSEHNEQFF. In nucleotides, the CDR3 is TGCAGCGTCATCGGGACTAGCGAGCACAATGAGCAGTTCTTC.